These T cell receptor beta chains were read from a single sample in a study of T cells after posttransplantation cyclophosphamide. Repertoires were generated with immunoSEQ multiplex PCR, while TCRdb's copy carries only in-frame clones and drops some. Seen here are over 20,000 clones, around 85% observed once, and the top ten hold about an eighth. The material sequenced was PBMCs, taken after allogeneic stem cell transplant with posttransplant cyclophosphamide. The receptor source for this set is a female patient younger than 45 who received an allogeneic stem cell transplant from an unrelated donor, was CMV-positive, and had no GVHD. The graft donor may have given rise to some T cells. The CDR3 runs from the conserved cysteine through the conserved F or W. The D gene is left open where the match is weak. Clone sizes are given selectively: once, few, many, or a class where the clone is expanded.

abundance: NA; j_gene: TRBJ2-2; d_gene: NA; v_gene: TRBV19; CDR3nt: TGTGCCAGTAGTATTTTAGTTACCGGGGAGCTGTTTTTT; CDR3aa: CASSILVTGELFF
abundance: NA; j_gene: TRBJ1-5; d_gene: TRBD1; v_gene: TRBV2; CDR3nt: TGTGCCAGCAGTGGCCAGCCCAGGGCGACAGGGATTAATCAGCCCCAGCATTTT; CDR3aa: CASSGQPRATGINQPQHF
abundance: NA; j_gene: TRBJ2-5; d_gene: TRBD1; v_gene: TRBV2; CDR3nt: TGTGCCAGCGCCGGGACAGGGAGGTCAGAGACCCAGTACTTC; CDR3aa: CASAGTGRSETQYF
abundance: NA; j_gene: TRBJ1-5; d_gene: TRBD1; v_gene: TRBV19; CDR3nt: TGTGCCAGTACCACAAGACAGGGAAAGAGCAATCAGCCCCAGCATTTT; CDR3aa: CASTTRQGKSNQPQHF
abundance: NA; j_gene: TRBJ1-1; d_gene: TRBD1; v_gene: TRBV4-3; CDR3nt: TGCGCCAGCAGCCTTACCGGGACAGGGGACACTGAAGCTTTCTTT; CDR3aa: CASSLTGTGDTEAFF
abundance: NA; j_gene: TRBJ1-4; d_gene: NA; v_gene: TRBV6-1; CDR3nt: TGTGCCAGCAGTGAGGCGGCTACTAATGAAAAACTGTTTTTT; CDR3aa: CASSEAATNEKLFF
abundance: NA; j_gene: TRBJ2-1; d_gene: NA; v_gene: TRBV18; CDR3nt: TGTGCCAGCTCACCCCTGGACAGCATCCCCTCCTACAATGAGCAGTTCTTC; CDR3aa: CASSPLDSIPSYNEQFF
abundance: once; j_gene: TRBJ1-1; d_gene: NA; v_gene: TRBV5-4; CDR3nt: TGTGCCAGCAGCCAGCCGGGACACTCGAACACTGAAGCTTTCTTT; CDR3aa: CASSQPGHSNTEAFF
abundance: NA; j_gene: TRBJ2-7; d_gene: NA; v_gene: TRBV4-1; CDR3nt: TGCGCCAGCAGCCCGGTTAGTGGAAGCGGAGTACGTTACGAGCAGTACTTC; CDR3aa: CASSPVSGSGVRYEQYF
abundance: NA; j_gene: TRBJ2-7; d_gene: NA; v_gene: TRBV25-1; CDR3nt: TGTGCCAGCAGGAGGAGCTACGAGCAGTACTTC; CDR3aa: CASRRSYEQYF
abundance: NA; j_gene: TRBJ2-5; d_gene: NA; v_gene: TRBV4-3; CDR3nt: TGCGCCAGCAGCCAAGATTGGTTGGGCCAGGGAGAGACCCAGTACTTC; CDR3aa: CASSQDWLGQGETQYF
abundance: NA; j_gene: TRBJ1-2; d_gene: NA; v_gene: TRBV6-1; CDR3nt: TGTGCCAGCACCCCTAGGGCGGGGGTTGATGGCTACACCTTC; CDR3aa: CASTPRAGVDGYTF
abundance: NA; j_gene: TRBJ2-7; d_gene: NA; v_gene: TRBV4-2; CDR3nt: TGTGCCAGCAGCGCGGGGGCCGGGTACGAGCAGTACTTC; CDR3aa: CASSAGAGYEQYF
abundance: NA; j_gene: TRBJ2-6; d_gene: TRBD1; v_gene: TRBV10-3; CDR3nt: TGTGCCATCAGCGGAAACGGGACAGGGCGTTCCGGGGCCAACGTCCTGACTTTC; CDR3aa: CAISGNGTGRSGANVLTF
abundance: NA; j_gene: TRBJ1-5; d_gene: NA; v_gene: TRBV7-2; CDR3nt: TGTGCCAGCAGCTTATTTGGGGGCAGCAATCAGCCCCAGCATTTT; CDR3aa: CASSLFGGSNQPQHF
abundance: NA; j_gene: TRBJ2-7; d_gene: NA; v_gene: TRBV14; CDR3nt: TGTGCCAGCAGCCAGACGACAGCAACCTACGAGCAGTACTTC; CDR3aa: CASSQTTATYEQYF
abundance: NA; j_gene: TRBJ2-1; d_gene: TRBD2; v_gene: TRBV5-1; CDR3nt: TGCGCCAGCAGGGCTAGCGGGGGAAGCTCCTACAATGAGCAGTTCTTC; CDR3aa: CASRASGGSSYNEQFF
abundance: once; j_gene: TRBJ2-2; d_gene: NA; v_gene: TRBV19; CDR3nt: TGTGCCACTCTAGTAAAGGACAGAGCGAACACCGGGGAGCTGTTTTTT; CDR3aa: CATLVKDRANTGELFF
abundance: NA; j_gene: TRBJ1-2; d_gene: TRBD1; v_gene: TRBV5-1; CDR3nt: TGCGCCAGCAGCCGCGAGGACAGGGGAAATGGCTACACCTTC; CDR3aa: CASSREDRGNGYTF
abundance: NA; j_gene: TRBJ2-7; d_gene: TRBD1; v_gene: TRBV18; CDR3nt: TGTGCCAGCTCACCACGGGACAGGGGTAGCGAGCAGTACTTC; CDR3aa: CASSPRDRGSEQYF
abundance: NA; j_gene: TRBJ2-7; d_gene: NA; v_gene: TRBV10-3; CDR3nt: TGTGCCATCAGACCCCAACAGGGTACCTACGAGCAGTACTTC; CDR3aa: CAIRPQQGTYEQYF
abundance: NA; j_gene: TRBJ2-2; d_gene: TRBD2; v_gene: TRBV30; CDR3nt: TGTGCCTGGTTTGGTCCGGGGGGGGATTCGAACACCGGGGAGCTGTTTTTT; CDR3aa: CAWFGPGGDSNTGELFF
abundance: few; j_gene: TRBJ2-7; d_gene: TRBD1; v_gene: TRBV6-6; CDR3nt: TGTGCCAGCAGACCACGGACAGGGGGCATCTACGAGCAGTACTTC; CDR3aa: CASRPRTGGIYEQYF
abundance: NA; j_gene: TRBJ1-1; d_gene: NA; v_gene: TRBV6-5; CDR3nt: TGTGCCAGCACGAGGGACACTGAAGCTTTCTTT; CDR3aa: CASTRDTEAFF
abundance: NA; j_gene: TRBJ2-7; d_gene: NA; v_gene: TRBV7-6; CDR3nt: TGTGCCAGCAGCCCAGGTCCGGGGTCTTCCTACGAGCAGTACTTC; CDR3aa: CASSPGPGSSYEQYF
abundance: NA; j_gene: TRBJ2-5; d_gene: TRBD2; v_gene: TRBV6-6; CDR3nt: TGTGCCAGCAGGCGGACGGGGGGCCAAGAGACCCAGTACTTC; CDR3aa: CASRRTGGQETQYF
abundance: NA; j_gene: TRBJ1-5; d_gene: TRBD1; v_gene: TRBV27; CDR3nt: TGTGCCAGCGGTCTACAGGGGGCGAATCAGCCCCAGCATTTT; CDR3aa: CASGLQGANQPQHF
abundance: NA; j_gene: TRBJ1-1; d_gene: NA; v_gene: TRBV11-2; CDR3nt: TGTGCCAGCAGCCCTGCCAGGGTCACTGAAGCTTTCTTT; CDR3aa: CASSPARVTEAFF
abundance: NA; j_gene: TRBJ2-1; d_gene: TRBD1; v_gene: TRBV6-1; CDR3nt: TGTGCCAGCCTACGACAGGGGGTTTGGAATGAGCAGTTCTTC; CDR3aa: CASLRQGVWNEQFF
abundance: NA; j_gene: TRBJ2-7; d_gene: NA; v_gene: TRBV7-8; CDR3nt: TGTGCCAGCAGCTTAGTCGCGGGGCGTAGCTCCTACGAGCAGTACTTC; CDR3aa: CASSLVAGRSSYEQYF
abundance: NA; j_gene: TRBJ1-4; d_gene: NA; v_gene: TRBV6-5; CDR3nt: TGTGCCAGCAGTGAAGTGGTACTTAAAAAACTGTTTTTT; CDR3aa: CASSEVVLKKLFF
abundance: NA; j_gene: TRBJ1-1; d_gene: NA; v_gene: TRBV5-1; CDR3nt: TGCGCCAGCAGCCGAACCCAATCAGGGGACAACACTGAAGCTTTCTTT; CDR3aa: CASSRTQSGDNTEAFF
abundance: NA; j_gene: TRBJ2-3; d_gene: TRBD2; v_gene: TRBV5-1; CDR3nt: TGCGCCAGCAGCTTGGTACTGGGGGGGAGCACAGATACGCAGTATTTT; CDR3aa: CASSLVLGGSTDTQYF
abundance: NA; j_gene: TRBJ2-1; d_gene: TRBD2; v_gene: TRBV19; CDR3nt: TGTGCCAGTAGTCCCTGGGTCAGCGGGGGGGTCCCTGAGCAGTTCTTC; CDR3aa: CASSPWVSGGVPEQFF
abundance: NA; j_gene: TRBJ2-5; d_gene: NA; v_gene: TRBV21-1; CDR3nt: TGTGCCAGCAGCAAAGCGAACAAATACGATATCCAAGAGACCCAGTACTTC; CDR3aa: CASSKANKYDIQETQYF
abundance: NA; j_gene: TRBJ2-3; d_gene: TRBD1; v_gene: TRBV11-2; CDR3nt: TGTGCCAGCAGCTTACAGGGGGCGCTGAGGGGTGATACGCAGTATTTT; CDR3aa: CASSLQGALRGDTQYF
abundance: NA; j_gene: TRBJ2-7; d_gene: TRBD2; v_gene: TRBV13; CDR3nt: TGTGCCAGCAGCGGGACTAGCGTGGACGAGCAGTACTTC; CDR3aa: CASSGTSVDEQYF
abundance: NA; j_gene: TRBJ2-4; d_gene: TRBD2; v_gene: TRBV10-3; CDR3nt: TGTGCCATCAGTGAGTCCCCCGGACTAGCACAGGACATTCAGTACTTC; CDR3aa: CAISESPGLAQDIQYF
abundance: few; j_gene: TRBJ1-1; d_gene: NA; v_gene: TRBV6-7; CDR3nt: TGTGCCAGCAGTTTATCGGAGCGGACTGAAGCTTTCTTT; CDR3aa: CASSLSERTEAFF
abundance: NA; j_gene: TRBJ2-7; d_gene: NA; v_gene: TRBV5-6; CDR3nt: TGTGCCAGCAGTCTGGCCACAGGGTTGTACGAGCAGTACTTC; CDR3aa: CASSLATGLYEQYF
abundance: NA; j_gene: TRBJ2-1; d_gene: NA; v_gene: TRBV6-1; CDR3nt: TGTGCCAGCAGTGAAGGCGGGATCGGGAAGAATGAGCAGTTCTTC; CDR3aa: CASSEGGIGKNEQFF
abundance: NA; j_gene: TRBJ1-1; d_gene: NA; v_gene: TRBV5-8; CDR3nt: TGTGCCAGCAGCTTCGCAGTGAACACTGAAGCTTTCTTT; CDR3aa: CASSFAVNTEAFF
abundance: NA; j_gene: TRBJ2-7; d_gene: TRBD2; v_gene: TRBV27; CDR3nt: TGTGCCAGCAGAGTCCTCGGGGGGGCCGCCTACGAGCAGTACTTC; CDR3aa: CASRVLGGAAYEQYF
abundance: NA; j_gene: TRBJ2-3; d_gene: NA; v_gene: TRBV2; CDR3nt: TGTGCCAGCAGCCCTGGGAGGTATAAAAAGGGGCCCTGGGGAGATACGCAGTATTTT; CDR3aa: CASSPGRYKKGPWGDTQYF